This TCR beta chain originates from a study of blood T cell repertoires in COVID-19 (dated by TCRdb to about 2020). Describing the broader study: Samples from collaborators originated in the United States, Italy and Spain and spanned both the acute and convalescent phases of COVID-19. Samples came from the ongoing ImmuneRACE study (first 160 participants) plus 1,254 subjects from 6 global collaborators. Where available, HLA class I and class II types were taken from metadata supplied by the sample provider and were not determined by assay-based typing. Deeply sampled blood TCRbeta repertoires from subjects exposed to, actively infected with, or recovered from COVID-19 were included in the dataset. A de-identified subject ID, COVID-19 status, age in years and sex were almost always included in the sample metadata. The prospective study material was composed of cDNA or gDNA derived from T cells, B-cell-depleted T cells, or PBMCs. A freely available public database, intended as a resource for researchers studying the immune response to SARS-CoV-2, is where the repertoires were released. What the work shows at the level of the full study, not this receptor alone: The quantity of clinical and demographic metadata differed by source and by participant and was supplied without curation.

TCRbeta CDR3 regions were amplified from genomic DNA by means of the immunoSEQ Assay, a bias-controlled multiplex PCR. As for the original processing: The number of nucleated cells in each sample was estimated from the amplification of reference gene primers within the assay. To quantify the absolute abundance of each unique TCRbeta CDR3 rearrangement, sequence reads were collapsed and filtered. For each sample, productive Simpson clonality was calculated as the square root of Simpson's diversity index across productive rearrangements. As stored in TCRdb, this immuneACCESS dataset retains in-frame rearrangements with V and J assigned. A fraction of the clones does not appear; measured against another copy, unresolved V genes explain less than half of the discrepancy, and the remainder lacks a known reason. V and J calls and clone size are those listed in that table; D and trimming were worked out from the DNA. The sample yields around 80,000 clones; around 86% were counted once. In total, the top ten clones hold roughly 10% of the sample.

The germline V end is reduced by 4 bases and the J end by 7 bases; junction bases left unmatched: 7. The CDR3 goes from the cysteine to the phenylalanine over 14 residues. Just CDR3 DNA is preserved here, 42 bases in frame from base 1. From the germline V gene (reference sequence), CDR1 is LGHDT and CDR2 is YNNKEL. As for this clone: The antigen this receptor binds is unknown. Base qualities are missing; no much larger clone stands one base away.

Each collaborating institution followed its own protocols to collect whole blood in K2EDTA tubes. For TCRbeta analysis, collaborators shipped samples as frozen whole blood, isolated PBMCs, or DNA extracted from either of those sample types. The chain is encoded by TRBV3-1 (or the pseudogene TRBV3-2) joined to TRBJ1-2; 9 central nucleotides agree with TRBD1. The source material was peripheral blood. This receptor was taken from a human donor in a cohort sampled during active COVID-19. The DNA sequence is as follows: TGTGCCAGCAGCCTTGACAGGGGGGCGGGTGGCTACACCTTC. Its protein reads: CASSLDRGAGGYTF.